What follows describes a single T cell receptor beta chain. The protocol was immunoSEQ multiplex PCR, while the TCRdb copy is restricted to in-frame clones and leaves out a portion. The table records around 1.4 million clones, approximately 98.5% of them present only once. Per germline, CDR1 SGHTA and CDR2 FQGNSA. CDR3 length equals 13 residues. V dropped 5 bases and J dropped 5 bases, with 10 bases sitting between them. This record comes from a study of shared clonotypes between healthy human individuals. The chain carries TRBV7-2 and TRBJ2-1, with D possibly TRBD1 on 5 matching bases. This sequence originates from a man aged 25-45 years in good health. The sequencing sample was made of naive CD4+ T cells sorted from blood. Subset: CD45RA+ positively selected. The CDR3: CASSVRVNNEQFF. The CDR3 region has the DNA TGTGCCAGCAGCGTCAGGGTTAACAATGAGCAGTTCTTC.